Below, 3 T cell receptor beta chains from the same sample are listed, as sequenced in a study of regulatory T cells in long-lasting Graves disease (dated by TCRdb to about 2021). The library relied on multiplex PCR. Sequencing was carried out with an Illumina HiSeq 4000. CDR3 regions were amplified by Arm-PCR with iRepertoire HTBI primers to construct TCR beta libraries. The raw public reads went through TCRdb reprocessing: fastp at Q25, MiXCR clone calling, in-frame beta chains kept. Each CDR3 protein appears once, grouped with its most common genes and DNA. Recorded for this sample are 380,000 or so distinct CDR3 sequences; around 16% of them occurred a single time. The ten largest clonotypes hold around 20% of the sample. The time point tag for this specimen amounts to: newly diagnosed GD, antithyroid drugs for less than 3 months. RNA was extracted from PBMCs in TRIzol for both TCR sequencing and RNA sequencing.

In addition, the sample was reused for a study of T cells in Graves' hyperthyroidism and ophthalmopathy.

The sequencing here drew on peripheral blood mononuclear cells (PBMCs), taken at new diagnosis, from a patient treated with antithyroid drugs. Receptors were obtained from a woman aged 18 to 35 with Graves disease. Donor details come from another sample of the same person, matched by shared clones.

This clonotype appeared many times. CDR3: CASSGGHPQETQYF. The CDR3, as DNA: TGTGCCAGCAGCGGGGGACACCCCCAAGAGACCCAGTACTTC. V usage is TRBV7-9 and J usage is TRBJ2-5; D is possibly TRBD1 (6 bases). The CDR3 is 14 residues long. The V end lost 5 bases, the J end lost 1 base, and 11 bases lay between the germline ends. Germline CDR1 and CDR2: SEHNR and FQNEAQ (reference sequence).

V and J are TRBV27 and TRBJ2-7, with 8 nucleotides matching TRBD2. The CDR3 sequence is 14 residues long. J was trimmed by 5 bases and V by 2 bases; bases with no gene match: 5. The V gene's germline CDR1 is MNHEY and CDR2 SMNVEV (reference sequence). Here the CDR3 reads CASSLSTGGDEQYF. CDR3 bases: TGTGCCAGCAGTTTAAGTACGGGGGGGGACGAGCAGTACTTC.

This clonotype was seen ten or more times. The V gene is TRBV27, the J gene TRBJ2-1; D uncertain. V lost 6 bases, J lost 4 bases, and 4 bases lay in between. CDR3 size: 11 residues. Germline V gene lookup returns CDR1 MNHEY and CDR2 SMNVEV (reference sequence). The CDR3 here is CASRVYNEQFF. CDR3 coding DNA: TGTGCCAGCAGGGTATACAATGAGCAGTTCTTC.